The present T cell receptor beta chain was sequenced within a study of cytomegalovirus exposure and HLA in healthy donors. Study context: Clustering assigned about 76% of the approximately 400 genotyped donors to the Caucasian-associated ancestry cluster. General study points: Cytomegalovirus status was reportedly diagnosed by the classifier with high specificity and sensitivity. In a later analysis, the majority of CMV-associated beta chains seemingly showed HLA restriction.

PCR amplification relied on 60 Vbeta primers (plus 13 Jbeta primers). TCRdb keeps only in-frame clones here, not all; method: immunoSEQ multiplex PCR. The sample shows 80,000 to 130,000 clones, about 79% of them seen only once. For this clone: What it binds is unknown.

This CDR3 has 15 residues. V was trimmed by 6 bases and J by 2 bases, leaving 14 bases between them. Germline V lookup: CDR1 MGHDK, CDR2 SYGVNS. At sampling all donors were nominally healthy, likely with unrecorded immune exposures. Source material: PBMCs. The rearrangement uses TRBV25-1 and TRBJ2-1, with D maybe TRBD2 (5 bases). The clonotype comes from a female donor in good health and CMV-seropositive. The CDR3 DNA sequence: TGTGCCAGCAGCCGAGGGTCTCTAACCTACAATGAGCAGTTCTTC. It specifies CASSRGSLTYNEQFF.